These T cell receptor beta chains were read from a single sample in a study of blood T cell repertoires in COVID-19. The data were produced by immunoSEQ multiplex PCR, yet TCRdb's version contains in-frame clones alone and is incomplete. The sample holds over 100,000 clones, around nine tenths seen once. Material: peripheral blood. Source of these receptors: a woman in her seventies with COVID-19, enrolled during active disease. The CDR3 runs from the conserved cysteine through the conserved F or W. D genes are given only for firm matches. The size of a clone is reported for some rows only, either as once, few or many, or as a class for expanded clones.

d_call j_call clone_size v_call cdr3_aa cdr3_nt
. TRBJ2-3 . TRBV2 CANSQGVRRQGDTQYF TGTGCCAACTCCCAAGGGGTCAGGCGCCAGGGGGATACGCAGTATTTT
TRBD1 TRBJ1-1 . TRBV3-1/TRBV3-2 CASSQDFGTGQMNTEAFF TGTGCCAGCAGCCAAGATTTTGGGACAGGGCAGATGAACACTGAAGCTTTCTTT
. TRBJ1-3 . TRBV19 CASRQAGGTGNTIYF TGTGCCAGTCGCCAAGCCGGGGGTACGGGAAACACCATATATTTT
. TRBJ2-7 . TRBV2 CASSEGGSSYEQYF TGTGCCAGCAGTGAAGGCGGAAGCTCCTACGAGCAGTACTTC
. TRBJ1-4 . TRBV27 CASRLTRVPSEKLFF TGTGCCAGCAGACTTACTCGGGTCCCTTCCGAAAAACTGTTTTTT
. TRBJ2-1 few TRBV7-8 CASSLQGRGEQFF TGTGCCAGCAGCTTGCAGGGGAGGGGTGAGCAGTTCTTC
. TRBJ1-6 . TRBV19 CASSIDPRGDSPLHF TGTGCCAGTAGTATAGATCCCAGGGGCGATTCACCCCTCCACTTT
. TRBJ2-1 once TRBV3-1/TRBV3-2 CASSQAGSSYNEQFF TGTGCCAGCAGCCAGGCGGGGAGCTCCTACAATGAGCAGTTCTTC
. TRBJ1-5 . TRBV3-1/TRBV3-2 CASSQDRQNQPQHF TGTGCCAGCAGCCAAGATAGACAAAATCAGCCCCAGCATTTT
TRBD1 TRBJ2-3 . TRBV7-9 CASSLVWDTQGADTQYF TGTGCCAGCAGCTTAGTATGGGACACCCAGGGGGCAGATACGCAGTATTTT
. TRBJ1-2 . TRBV11-2 CASTLSGVGYTF TGTGCCAGCACCCTCTCCGGGGTTGGCTACACCTTC
TRBD1 TRBJ2-5 once TRBV5-6 CASSSRRDRGVETQYF TGTGCCAGCAGCTCCCGTCGGGACAGGGGTGTGGAGACCCAGTACTTC
. TRBJ2-7 . TRBV7-8 CASSFGEFYEQYF TGTGCCAGCAGCTTTGGGGAGTTCTACGAGCAGTACTTC
TRBD2 TRBJ2-7 . TRBV9 CASSVRPGGESEQYF TGTGCCAGCAGCGTACGGCCTGGGGGGGAGTCCGAGCAGTACTTC
. TRBJ1-6 . TRBV18 CASSPGQNNSPLHF TGTGCCAGCTCACCTGGACAGAACAATTCACCCCTCCACTTT
TRBD2 TRBJ2-7 . TRBV29-1 CSVELASGGSHYEQYF TGCAGCGTTGAATTGGCTAGCGGGGGCTCTCACTACGAGCAGTACTTC
. TRBJ2-5 once TRBV10-3 CAISESGQQETQYF TGTGCCATCAGTGAGTCCGGACAACAAGAGACCCAGTACTTC
TRBD2 TRBJ2-1 . TRBV30 CAWRGGFNEQFF TGTGCCTGGAGGGGGGGGTTCAATGAGCAGTTCTTC
TRBD1 TRBJ2-5 . TRBV5-4 CASSPRGRRDQETQYF TGTGCCAGCAGCCCCAGGGGGCGGAGGGATCAAGAGACCCAGTACTTC
TRBD2 TRBJ2-1 . TRBV2 CASTWLAGYNEQFF TGTGCCAGCACCTGGCTAGCGGGATACAATGAGCAGTTCTTC
. TRBJ1-1 . TRBV28 CASSFQRTAVAFF TGTGCCAGCAGTTTCCAGCGGACGGCTGTAGCTTTCTTT
TRBD1 TRBJ1-2 . TRBV18 CASSEGQGHYGYTF TGTGCCAGCTCGGAAGGACAGGGCCACTATGGCTACACCTTC
. TRBJ2-7 once TRBV2 CASRSLVKSYEQYF TGTGCCAGCAGGTCGCTAGTAAAAAGCTACGAGCAGTACTTC
TRBD1 TRBJ1-4 . TRBV19 CASSSAGGVEKLFF TGTGCCAGTAGTTCGGCAGGGGGAGTGGAAAAACTGTTTTTT
. TRBJ1-1 few TRBV7-9 CASSLGQIQGEAFF TGTGCCAGCAGCTTAGGGCAGATACAGGGAGAAGCTTTCTTT
. TRBJ1-1 . TRBV5-1 CASSQIQGSTEAFF TGCGCCAGCAGCCAAATACAGGGTAGCACTGAAGCTTTCTTT
. TRBJ1-2 . TRBV18 CASSNMGRSQSSGYTF TGTGCCAGCTCAAACATGGGCAGGTCTCAGTCGTCCGGCTACACCTTC
. TRBJ1-4 . TRBV2 CASSEQYHFEKLFF TGTGCCAGCAGTGAACAGTACCATTTTGAAAAACTGTTTTTT
. TRBJ1-2 . TRBV7-2 CASSLGGAPGRSGYTF TGTGCCAGCAGCTTAGGTGGGGCTCCGGGTCGGAGTGGCTACACCTTC
TRBD1 TRBJ2-7 few TRBV5-1 CASRNRTGLIYEQYF TGCGCCAGCAGAAACCGGACAGGGTTAATCTACGAGCAGTACTTC
. TRBJ2-2 . TRBV9 CASSVSGLAGELFF TGTGCCAGCAGCGTCTCTGGACTTGCCGGGGAGCTGTTTTTT
TRBD1 TRBJ1-1 few TRBV10-3 CAIKGQGDSEAFF TGTGCCATCAAGGGCCAGGGGGACTCGGAAGCTTTCTTT
TRBD1 TRBJ1-3 few TRBV27 CASSPQGHSGNTIYF TGTGCCAGCAGTCCACAGGGGCACTCTGGAAACACCATATATTTT
. TRBJ1-6 . TRBV30 CAWTGGNVSPLHF TGTGCCTGGACTGGAGGGAATGTGTCACCCCTCCACTTT
TRBD2 TRBJ2-2 . TRBV11-2 CASSKRLAITGELFF TGTGCCAGCAGCAAGAGACTAGCTATAACCGGGGAGCTGTTTTTT
. TRBJ1-1 . TRBV29-1 CSVLPQVIPNTEAFF TGCAGCGTCTTACCACAGGTCATTCCGAACACTGAAGCTTTCTTT
. TRBJ2-1 . TRBV6-5 CASSKTTGVNEQFF TGTGCCAGCAGTAAGACGACAGGTGTGAATGAGCAGTTCTTC
. TRBJ2-3 . TRBV7-9 CASSLIGGSTDTQYF TGTGCCAGCAGCTTAATCGGCGGTTCCACAGATACGCAGTATTTT
TRBD2 TRBJ2-7 . TRBV4-1 CASSQDGGAGGPRNEQYF TGCGCCAGCAGCCAAGATGGAGGAGCGGGGGGGCCACGAAACGAGCAGTACTTC
. TRBJ2-1 . TRBV10-3 CAISGDSNEQFF TGTGCCATCAGTGGAGACAGCAATGAGCAGTTCTTC
. TRBJ1-6 . TRBV2 CASRGTSRNSPLHF TGTGCCAGCAGAGGGACAAGTCGAAATTCACCCCTCCACTTT
TRBD1 TRBJ2-1 few TRBV2 CASWWTGSYNEQFF TGTGCCAGCTGGTGGACAGGGTCATACAATGAGCAGTTCTTC
. TRBJ2-7 . TRBV30 CAWSGGGPYEQYF TGTGCCTGGAGTGGGGGGGGGCCCTACGAGCAGTACTTC
. TRBJ2-1 . TRBV28 CASQVPHNEQFF TGTGCCAGCCAGGTCCCCCACAATGAGCAGTTCTTC
TRBD1 TRBJ1-4 . TRBV15 CATSPGQGRSYEKLFF TGTGCCACCAGTCCCGGACAGGGGCGGTCGTATGAAAAACTGTTTTTT
TRBD1 TRBJ1-2 . TRBV5-4 CASSFGTGLYGYTF TGTGCCAGCAGCTTTGGGACAGGGTTATATGGCTACACCTTC
. TRBJ2-5 . TRBV7-9 CASSLQNRETQYF TGTGCCAGCAGCTTGCAAAATCGGGAGACCCAGTACTTC
. TRBJ1-2 . TRBV25-1 CASSITGGKLAFGYTF TGTGCCAGCAGTATAACGGGCGGGAAACTTGCCTTCGGCTACACCTTC